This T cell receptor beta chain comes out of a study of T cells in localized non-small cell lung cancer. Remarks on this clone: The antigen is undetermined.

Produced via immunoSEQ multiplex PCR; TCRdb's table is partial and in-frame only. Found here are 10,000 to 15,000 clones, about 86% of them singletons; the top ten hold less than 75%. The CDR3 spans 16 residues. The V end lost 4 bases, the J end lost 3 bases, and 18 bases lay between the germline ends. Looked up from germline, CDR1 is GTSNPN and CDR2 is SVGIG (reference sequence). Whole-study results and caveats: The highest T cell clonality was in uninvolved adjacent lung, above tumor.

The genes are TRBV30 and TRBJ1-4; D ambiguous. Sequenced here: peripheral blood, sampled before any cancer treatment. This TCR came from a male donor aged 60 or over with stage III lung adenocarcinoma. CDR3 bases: TGTGCCTGGACGATCCGGGCCCGGAGGGCTAATGAAAAACTGTTTTTT. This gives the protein CAWTIRARRANEKLFF.